One TCR beta chain is described in this entry. What it binds is not known. The sample is drawn from a study of cytomegalovirus exposure and HLA in healthy donors. The CDR3 extends over 15 amino acids. Germline V gene data show CDR1 as WNHNN and CDR2 as SYGVQD (reference sequence). With 3 bases clipped from V and 5 bases from J, the junction kept 4 bases outside the gene matches. Everyone who donated was a healthy bone marrow donor. Study results and caveats: In an earlier analysis, productive rearrangement rates for most beta V segments clustered near 87% or 30%. With DRB1 most and HLA-C fewest, TCR association rates differed between HLA loci in a later analysis.

In the PCR, 60 Vbeta and 13 Jbeta primers were used. Data came from immunoSEQ multiplex PCR; TCRdb stores just in-frame clones and leaves some out. Among around 120,000 clones listed, 70% to 80% were seen once. This receptor was obtained from an older woman in good health and CMV-seropositive. The source material was PBMCs. The V gene is TRBV10-1, the J gene TRBJ2-2; 9 positions match TRBD1. The CDR3 nucleotides read TGCGCCAGCAGTGACCGGGACAGGGTAACCGGGGAGCTGTTTTTT. It codes for CASSDRDRVTGELFF.